This T cell receptor (beta chain) was sequenced in a study of blood T cell repertoires in COVID-19 (dated by TCRdb to the early 2020s). Turning to the overall study: The collaborator samples originated in the United States, Italy and Spain and spanned the acute and convalescent phases of COVID-19. Samples were obtained from the ongoing ImmuneRACE study (first 160 participants) and from 950 to 1,500 subjects provided by 6 global collaborators. A de-identified subject ID, COVID-19 status, age in years and sex were almost always included in the sample metadata. Where available, HLA class I and class II types were obtained from metadata supplied by the sample provider rather than from assay-based typing. The prospective study material was composed of cDNA or gDNA derived from T cells, B-cell-depleted T cells, or PBMCs. The dataset comprised deeply sampled blood TCRbeta repertoires from subjects exposed to, actively infected with, or recovered from COVID-19. A freely available public database, intended as a resource for researchers studying the immune response to SARS-CoV-2, is where the repertoires were released. Overall results and qualifications from the work: The amount of clinical and demographic metadata varied by source and participant and was provided uncurated.

TCRbeta CDR3 regions were amplified from genomic DNA by means of the immunoSEQ Assay, a bias-controlled multiplex PCR. Under the source paper's analysis protocol: The number of nucleated cells in each sample was estimated from the amplification of reference gene primers within the assay. Sequence reads were collapsed and filtered to measure the absolute abundance of every unique TCRbeta CDR3 rearrangement. Productive Simpson clonality was computed per sample as the square root of Simpson's diversity index over productive rearrangements. TCRdb carries this immuneACCESS record with in-frame sequences only. Its versions omit some clonotypes, under half of them owing to an unresolved V gene in the studies checked, with the rest unexplained. V and J calls and clone size are given by that table; D and trimming were obtained from the DNA. This sample lists some 87,000 clones; around 88% were detected once. The biggest ten clones account for about 42% of the sample.

Concerning this clone itself: No antigen is known for it. Base qualities are not provided; no much larger clone lies one nucleotide away.

V loses 5 bases, J loses 1 base, and the germline ends lie 26 bases apart. Looking up the germline V gene yields CDR1 SGHTA and CDR2 FQGNSA. The CDR3, cysteine through phenylalanine, is 19 amino acids long. The CDR3 DNA has 57 bases and is translated from base 1. Collaborating institutions collected whole blood in K2EDTA tubes following their own protocols. Collaborator samples were shipped for TCRbeta analysis as frozen whole blood, isolated PBMCs, or DNA extracted from either sample type. The chain uses TRBV7-2 and TRBJ1-2; D gene: possibly TRBD1, on 6 matching bases. Sequencing input: peripheral blood. The receptor was isolated from a man older than 75 with active or convalescent COVID-19. Read as DNA, the sequence is TGTGCCAGCAGCGCCCGGCCCCCTACCGGGACAAGAAATAACTATGGCTACACCTTC. Its product reads: CASSARPPTGTRNNYGYTF.